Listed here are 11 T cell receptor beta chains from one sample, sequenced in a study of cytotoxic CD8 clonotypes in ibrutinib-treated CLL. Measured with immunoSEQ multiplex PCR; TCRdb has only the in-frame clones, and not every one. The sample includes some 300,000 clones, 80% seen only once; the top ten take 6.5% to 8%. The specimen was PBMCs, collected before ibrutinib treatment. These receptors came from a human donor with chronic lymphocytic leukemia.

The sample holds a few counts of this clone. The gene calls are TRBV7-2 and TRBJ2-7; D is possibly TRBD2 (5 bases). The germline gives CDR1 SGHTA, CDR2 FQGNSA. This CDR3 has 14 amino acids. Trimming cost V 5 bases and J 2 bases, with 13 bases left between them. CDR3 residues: CASSLGSGAYEQYF. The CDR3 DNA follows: TGTGCCAGCAGCCTTGGGTCCGGGGCCTACGAGCAGTACTTC.

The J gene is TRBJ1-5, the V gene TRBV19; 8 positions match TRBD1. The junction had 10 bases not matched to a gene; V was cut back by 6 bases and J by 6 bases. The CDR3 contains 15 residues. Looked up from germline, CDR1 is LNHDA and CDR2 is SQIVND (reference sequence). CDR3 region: CASRVDRGNGQPQHF. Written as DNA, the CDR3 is TGTGCCAGTAGGGTTGACAGGGGCAATGGTCAGCCCCAGCATTTT.

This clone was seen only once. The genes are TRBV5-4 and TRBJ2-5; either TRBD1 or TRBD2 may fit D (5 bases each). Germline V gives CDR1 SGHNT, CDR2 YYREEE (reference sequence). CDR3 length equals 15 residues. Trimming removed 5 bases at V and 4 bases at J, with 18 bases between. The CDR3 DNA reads TGTGCCAGCAGTTCGAAAAGGGACGGAATAGAGACCCAGTACTTC. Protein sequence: CASSSKRDGIETQYF.

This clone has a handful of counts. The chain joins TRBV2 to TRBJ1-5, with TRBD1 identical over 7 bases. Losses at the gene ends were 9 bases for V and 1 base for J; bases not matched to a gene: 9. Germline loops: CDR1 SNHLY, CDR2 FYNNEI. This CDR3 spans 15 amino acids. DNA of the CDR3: TGTGCCAGTCACCCCCAGACAGGGAGCAATCAGCCCCAGCATTTT. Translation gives CASHPQTGSNQPQHF.

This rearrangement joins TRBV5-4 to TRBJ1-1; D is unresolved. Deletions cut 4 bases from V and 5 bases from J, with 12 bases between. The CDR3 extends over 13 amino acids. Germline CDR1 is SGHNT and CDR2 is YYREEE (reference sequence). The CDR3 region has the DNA TGTGCCAGCAGCCAACAGATGGAAACTGAAGCTTTCTTT. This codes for CASSQQMETEAFF. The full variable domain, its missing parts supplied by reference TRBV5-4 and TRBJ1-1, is ETGVTQSPTHLIKTRGQQVTLRCSSQSGHNTVSWYQQALGQGPQFIFQYYREEENGRGNFPPRFSGLQFPNYSSELNVNALELDDSALYLCASSQQMETEAFFGQGTRLTVV.

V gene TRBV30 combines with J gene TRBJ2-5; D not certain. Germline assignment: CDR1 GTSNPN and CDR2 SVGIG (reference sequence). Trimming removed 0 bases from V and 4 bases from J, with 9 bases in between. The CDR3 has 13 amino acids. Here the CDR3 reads CAWSVPPGETQYF. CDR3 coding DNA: TGTGCCTGGAGTGTTCCCCCGGGAGAGACCCAGTACTTC.

CDR3 bases: TGTGCCAGCAGTGATTTTTCTCTAGCGGGAGGACCCTACGAGCAGTACTTC. Protein sequence: CASSDFSLAGGPYEQYF. This chain connects TRBV25-1 to TRBJ2-7, with 11 bases matching TRBD2. Germline V gene lookup returns CDR1 MGHDK and CDR2 SYGVNS. V was clipped by 3 bases and J by 2 bases; unmatched bases: 9. The CDR3 runs 17 residues.

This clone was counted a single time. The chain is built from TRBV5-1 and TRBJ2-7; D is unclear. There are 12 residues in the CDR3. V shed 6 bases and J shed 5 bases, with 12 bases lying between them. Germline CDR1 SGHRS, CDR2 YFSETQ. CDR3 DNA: TGCGCCAGCAAGGTGGATGGACACGAGCAGTACTTC. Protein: CASKVDGHEQYF.

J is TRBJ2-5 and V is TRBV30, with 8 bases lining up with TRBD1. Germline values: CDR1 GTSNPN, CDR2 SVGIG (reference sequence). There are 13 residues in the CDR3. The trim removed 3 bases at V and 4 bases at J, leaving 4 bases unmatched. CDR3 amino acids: CAWSGDRGETQYF. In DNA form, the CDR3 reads TGTGCCTGGAGCGGCGACAGGGGAGAGACCCAGTACTTC.

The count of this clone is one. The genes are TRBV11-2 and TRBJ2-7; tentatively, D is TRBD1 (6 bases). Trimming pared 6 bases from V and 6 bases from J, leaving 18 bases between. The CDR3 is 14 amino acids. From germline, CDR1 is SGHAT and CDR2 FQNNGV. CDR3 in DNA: TGTGCCAGCAGACAGGGTCCTTTCGATCCCGAGCAGTACTTC. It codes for CASRQGPFDPEQYF.

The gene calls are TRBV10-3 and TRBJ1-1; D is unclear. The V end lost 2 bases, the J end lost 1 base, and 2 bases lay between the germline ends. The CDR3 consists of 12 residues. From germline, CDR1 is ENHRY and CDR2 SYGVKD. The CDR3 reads CAISEPNTEAFF. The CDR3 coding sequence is TGTGCCATCAGTGAGCCGAACACTGAAGCTTTCTTT.